This T cell receptor (beta chain) is from a study of T cells in Graves' hyperthyroidism and ophthalmopathy. Template material for amplifying TCR beta CDR3 regions consisted of RNA transcripts. The TCR CDR3 first-round RT-PCR relied on the HTBI primer set. TCRdb passed the multiplex PCR reads through MiXCR, listing each CDR3 protein once. This table holds around 350,000 distinct CDR3 sequences, 13% to 15% found once. Diagnosis relied on clinical symptoms, serum thyroxine and TRAb, thyroid ultrasound and orbital computed tomography. This clonotype was picked up many times. Between the trimmed V and J ends, which lost 1 base and 6 bases, there was a span of 7 bases. The CDR3 extends over 13 amino acids. Germline V gene lookup returns CDR1 MNHEY and CDR2 SMNVEV (reference sequence).

The receptor comes from a woman aged 30 to 39 with Graves' ophthalmopathy. The gene calls are TRBV27 and TRBJ1-5; D is ambiguous. The specimen was blood. CDR3 amino acids: CASSLWGPQPQHF. The CDR3 nucleotides are TGTGCCAGCAGTTTATGGGGTCCTCAGCCCCAGCATTTT.